Each of the 15 T cell receptor beta chains below was sequenced from the same sample in a study of T cell responses to AZD1222 COVID-19 vaccine. Data came from immunoSEQ multiplex PCR; TCRdb stores just in-frame clones and leaves some out. The sample lists some 86,000 clones; roughly nine tenths were seen once. Sequenced material: peripheral blood, taken on day 0 of AZD1222 vaccination. The receptors originated from an adult in good health.

In this sample, this clone turned up once. The chain has TRBV5-4 and TRBJ2-5, with D perhaps TRBD1 or TRBD2 (5 bases each). Germline V gene lookup returns CDR1 SGHNT and CDR2 YYREEE (reference sequence). Trimming left V 4 bases short and J 4 bases short, with 14 bases between. The CDR3 has 14 amino acids. The CDR3 reads CASSGPERGETQYF. The CDR3 DNA is TGTGCCAGCAGCGGACCGGAGAGGGGAGAGACCCAGTACTTC.

The CDR3 DNA follows: TGTGCCAGCAGTTACTCGGTACTACCGAACACCGGGGAGCTGTTTTTT. This translates into CASSYSVLPNTGELFF. The chain uses TRBV6-5 and TRBJ2-2; D uncertain. The CDR3 is made up of 16 amino acids. Germline-derived CDR1 and CDR2 are MNHEY and SVGAGI. The V gene lost 0 bases and the J gene lost 0 bases, with 8 bases spanning the gap.

The gene calls are TRBV28 and TRBJ2-7; D gene uncertain. Germline assignment: CDR1 MDHEN and CDR2 SYDVKM. The ends were cut back, 3 bases at V and 4 bases at J, with 7 bases in the middle. CDR3 size: 12 residues. The chain's CDR3 is CASSFVGYEQYF. The CDR3 bases are TGTGCCAGCAGTTTCGTGGGTTACGAGCAGTACTTC.

The chain is built from TRBV2 and TRBJ2-3, with 7 bases fitting TRBD1. This CDR3 is 14 amino acids long. V shed 9 bases, J shed 3 bases, and the junction held 9 bases outside the gene matches. Germline V lookup: CDR1 SNHLY, CDR2 FYNNEI. The CDR3 reads CASARYRGTDTQYF. Written as DNA, the CDR3 is TGTGCCAGTGCGAGGTACAGGGGAACAGATACGCAGTATTTT.

This sequence joins TRBV5-1 and TRBJ2-5; D call uncertain. From germline, CDR1 is SGHRS and CDR2 YFSETQ. With 4 bases removed from V and 5 bases from J, the gap between germline ends came to 12 bases. The CDR3 totals 13 residues. CDR3 nucleotide sequence: TGCGCCAGCAGCACGGGCGGTGGGGAGACCCAGTACTTC. Translation gives CASSTGGGETQYF.

This chain links TRBV27 with TRBJ1-4; D possibly corresponds to TRBD1 (5 bases). The CDR3 covers 15 residues. Germline assignment: CDR1 MNHEY and CDR2 SMNVEV (reference sequence). Trimming took 2 bases from V and 7 from J, leaving 14 bases between them. DNA of the CDR3: TGTGCCAGCAGTTTAGTCGGGGGGTCCGGTGAAAAACTGTTTTTT. Its translation is CASSLVGGSGEKLFF.

The V and J genes are TRBV7-2 and TRBJ2-7, with D hard to call. The CDR3 is 15 residues long. The germline CDR1 and CDR2 sequences are SGHTA and FQGNSA. Trimming stripped 0 bases from V and 5 bases from J, with 14 bases between. CDR3 in DNA: TGTGCCAGCAGCTTAGCCCGGACGGTCGCGCACGAGCAGTACTTC. It is translated as CASSLARTVAHEQYF.

This chain's CDR3 is CASSSRDSPYNSPLHF. DNA of the CDR3: TGTGCCAGCAGCTCTCGGGACAGCCCCTATAATTCACCCCTCCACTTT. This sequence joins TRBV7-8 and TRBJ1-6, with 7 nucleotides matching TRBD1. The J segment lost 2 bases and the V segment lost 4 bases, leaving 5 bases of the junction unmatched. The CDR3 is 16 residues long. Per the germline V gene, CDR1 is SGHVS and CDR2 is FQNEAQ. Looking up the rest from reference TRBV7-8 and TRBJ1-6 gives the full variable domain: GAGVSQSPRYKVAKRGQDVALRCDPISGHVSLFWYQQALGQGPEFLTYFQNEAQLDKSGLPSDRFFAERPEGSVSTLKIQRTQQEDSAVYLCASSSRDSPYNSPLHFGNGTRLTVT.

The chain employs TRBV7-9 and TRBJ2-3; no clear D gene. CDR3 length: 14 residues. The germline V and J ends were trimmed by 7 bases and 0 bases, with 11 bases remaining between them. Germline V gives CDR1 SEHNR, CDR2 FQNEAQ (reference sequence). The CDR3 DNA reads TGTGCCAGCACAGCCGGATCTAGCACAGATACGCAGTATTTT. It is translated as CASTAGSSTDTQYF.

Only a few counts were recorded for this clone. The rearrangement links TRBV6-4 to TRBJ2-3; perhaps TRBD1 as D (7 bases). The CDR3 runs to 16 residues. V lost 0 bases and J lost 4, with 14 bases in between. CDR1 MRHNA and CDR2 SNTAGT come from the germline V gene. The chain's CDR3 is CASSDSGQGGPDTQYF. For the CDR3, the DNA is TGTGCCAGCAGTGACTCAGGTCAGGGGGGCCCAGATACGCAGTATTTT.

Only a few counts were recorded for this clone. The chain combines TRBV11-2 with TRBJ2-7; D call uncertain. The CDR3 loop spans 13 amino acids. V shed 0 bases and J shed 1 base, with 4 bases lying between them. CDR1 and CDR2 (germline): SGHAT, FQNNGV. The CDR3: CASSLDNSYEQYF. CDR3 nucleotides: TGTGCCAGCAGCTTAGACAATTCCTACGAGCAGTACTTC.

The chain recombines TRBV4-1 with TRBJ1-4, with TRBD1 matching 7 bases. J lost 5 bases, V lost 1 base, and 13 bases had no gene match. The CDR3 sequence is 18 residues long. The germline CDR1 and CDR2 sequences are MGHRA and YSYEKL. CDR3: CASSQGLNLGTENEKLFF. The CDR3 DNA reads as TGCGCCAGCAGCCAAGGCTTAAACCTCGGGACAGAAAATGAAAAACTGTTTTTT.

The chain has TRBV5-1 and TRBJ2-2; the match to TRBD2 covers 12 bases. Per the germline V gene, CDR1 is SGHRS and CDR2 is YFSETQ. With V trimmed by 4 bases and J by 4 bases, 14 bases remained unmatched. This CDR3 has 19 amino acids. The CDR3 DNA is TGCGCCAGCAGCCAAACCTTGACTAGCGGGAGAGGGGGCACCGGGGAGCTGTTTTTT. This sequence encodes CASSQTLTSGRGGTGELFF.

A single count supports this clone. CDR3 residues: CASKPTMGNTIYF. The DNA of the CDR3 is TGCGCCAGCAAACCAACAATGGGAAACACCATATATTTT. This chain joins TRBV5-1 and TRBJ1-3, with no clear D. The V gene lost 6 bases and the J gene lost 4 bases, with 11 bases spanning the gap. Looked up from germline, CDR1 is SGHRS and CDR2 is YFSETQ. The CDR3 runs to 13 residues.

The chain has TRBV2 and TRBJ2-5; no reliable D call. Germline V gives CDR1 SNHLY, CDR2 FYNNEI. Trimming took off 7 bases at V and 2 bases at J, with 14 bases between the two ends. This CDR3 contains 14 residues. CDR3 DNA sequence: TGTGCCAGCACACGGGCTAACCCTCAAGAGACCCAGTACTTC. This codes for CASTRANPQETQYF.